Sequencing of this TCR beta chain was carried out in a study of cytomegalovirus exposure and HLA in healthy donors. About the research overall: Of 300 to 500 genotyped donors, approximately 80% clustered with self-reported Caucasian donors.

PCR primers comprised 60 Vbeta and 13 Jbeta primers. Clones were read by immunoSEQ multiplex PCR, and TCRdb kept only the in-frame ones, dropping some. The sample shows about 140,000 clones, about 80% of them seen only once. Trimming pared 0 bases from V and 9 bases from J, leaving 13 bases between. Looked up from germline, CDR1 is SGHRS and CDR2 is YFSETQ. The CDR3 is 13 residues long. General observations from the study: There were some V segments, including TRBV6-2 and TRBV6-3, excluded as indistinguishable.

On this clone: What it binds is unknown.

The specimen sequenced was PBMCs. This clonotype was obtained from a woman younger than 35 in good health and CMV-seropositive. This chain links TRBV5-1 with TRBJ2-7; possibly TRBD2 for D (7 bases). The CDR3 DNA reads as TGCGCCAGCAGCTTGGATGGGGGGGGCGTGCAGTACTTC. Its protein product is CASSLDGGGVQYF.